A single T cell receptor beta chain is shown here with its context. Its antigen is not identified. Trimming took 1 base from V and 7 from J, leaving 13 bases between them. The CDR3 is made up of 15 amino acids. Per the germline V gene, CDR1 is SGHVS and CDR2 is FNYEAQ. This entry belongs to a study of vaccination and CD4 T cells after COVID-19. Treatment noted: approximately nine-day PBMC culture with coronavirus spike peptide pools or control peptides (ViraFEST assay). Sequencing of the DNA from cultured CD4+ T cells was carried out with the Oncomine TCR Beta short-read assay. Via MiXCR, TCRdb re-called the PCR reads, giving one row per CDR3 protein. The table records over 10,000 distinct CDR3 sequences, 50% to 55% of them present only once.

The sample here was cultured CD4+ T cells from blood, taken after SARS-CoV-2 vaccination. The chain is built from TRBV7-6 and TRBJ2-2; unclear D gene. This TCR was recovered from a human donor with COVID-19. CDR3 amino acids: CASSLVRASIGELFF. CDR3 sequence (DNA): TGTGCCAGCAGCTTAGTCCGGGCCTCGATCGGGGAGCTGTTTTTT.